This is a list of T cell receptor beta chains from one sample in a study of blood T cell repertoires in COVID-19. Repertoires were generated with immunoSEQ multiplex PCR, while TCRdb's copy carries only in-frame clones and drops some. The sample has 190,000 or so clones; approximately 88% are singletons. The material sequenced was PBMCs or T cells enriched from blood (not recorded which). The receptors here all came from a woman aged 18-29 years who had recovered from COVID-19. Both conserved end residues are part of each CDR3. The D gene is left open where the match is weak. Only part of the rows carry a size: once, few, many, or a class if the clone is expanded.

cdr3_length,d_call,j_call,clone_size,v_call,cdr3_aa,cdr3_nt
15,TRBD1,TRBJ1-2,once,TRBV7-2,CASSFGDRGRGNYTF,TGTGCCAGCAGCTTTGGGGACAGGGGGCGCGGGAACTACACCTTC
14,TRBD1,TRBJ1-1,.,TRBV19,CASKWGQGYTEAFF,TGTGCCAGTAAGTGGGGACAGGGGTACACTGAAGCTTTCTTT
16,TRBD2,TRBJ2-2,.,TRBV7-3,CASSPTSGGLTGELFF,TGTGCCAGCAGCCCGACTAGCGGGGGATTGACCGGGGAGCTGTTTTTT
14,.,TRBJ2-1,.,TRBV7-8,CASSSSPSYNEQFF,TGTGCCAGCAGCTCGAGCCCCTCCTACAATGAGCAGTTCTTC
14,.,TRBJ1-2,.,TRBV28,CASSLISEGYGYTF,TGTGCCAGCAGTTTAATATCGGAGGGCTATGGCTACACCTTC
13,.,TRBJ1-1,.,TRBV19,CASSVRVNTEAFF,TGTGCCAGTAGTGTTAGAGTGAACACTGAAGCTTTCTTT
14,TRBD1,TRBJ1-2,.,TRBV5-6,CASSFLTTGGGYTF,TGTGCCAGCAGCTTCCTAACGACAGGGGGAGGCTACACCTTC
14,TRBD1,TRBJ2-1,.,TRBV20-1,CSASGTGVINEQFF,TGCAGTGCTAGTGGGACAGGGGTTATAAATGAGCAGTTCTTC
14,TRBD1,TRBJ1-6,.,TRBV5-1,CASSSGQVGSPLHF,TGCGCCAGCAGCTCGGGACAGGTCGGTTCACCCCTCCACTTT
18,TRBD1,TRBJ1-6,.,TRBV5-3,CARSPGTGSAGTNSPLHF,TGTGCCAGAAGCCCCGGGACAGGGTCGGCGGGGACTAATTCACCCCTCCACTTT
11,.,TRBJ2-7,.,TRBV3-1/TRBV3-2,CASSSRYEQYF,TGTGCCAGCAGCTCCCGCTACGAGCAGTACTTC